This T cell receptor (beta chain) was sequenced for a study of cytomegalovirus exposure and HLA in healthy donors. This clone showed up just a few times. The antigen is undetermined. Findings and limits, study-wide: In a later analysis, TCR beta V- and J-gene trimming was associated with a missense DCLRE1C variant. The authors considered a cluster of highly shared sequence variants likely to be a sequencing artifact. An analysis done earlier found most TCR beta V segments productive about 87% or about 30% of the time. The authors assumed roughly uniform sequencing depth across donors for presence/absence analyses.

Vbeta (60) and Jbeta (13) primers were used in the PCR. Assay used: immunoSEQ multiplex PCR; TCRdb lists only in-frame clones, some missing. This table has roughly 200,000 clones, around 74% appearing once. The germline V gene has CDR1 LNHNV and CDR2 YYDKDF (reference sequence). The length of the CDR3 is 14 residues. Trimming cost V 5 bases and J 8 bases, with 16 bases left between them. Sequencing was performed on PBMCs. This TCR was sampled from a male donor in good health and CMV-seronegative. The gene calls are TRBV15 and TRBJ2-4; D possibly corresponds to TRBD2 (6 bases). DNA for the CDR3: TGTGCCACCAGCGAAACCGGAGGGACCGACATTCAGTACTTC. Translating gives CATSETGGTDIQYF.